This is a list of T cell receptor beta chains from one sample in a study of shared clonotypes between healthy human individuals. Data came from immunoSEQ multiplex PCR; TCRdb stores just in-frame clones and leaves some out. Of approximately 530,000 clones detected, around 96% appear once; the ten largest clones hold nearly 0.065%. Source material: naive CD4+ T cells sorted from blood. The receptors were gathered from a woman in her thirties in good health. The CDR3 runs from the conserved cysteine through the conserved F or W. Fields, in order: J gene, V gene, clone size, D gene, CDR3 DNA, CDR3 protein. The D gene is left open where the match is weak. Size is stated for part of the rows, as once, few or many counts, or as a class when the clone is expanded.

J gene: TRBJ2-7
V gene: TRBV29-1
clone size: .
D gene: .
CDR3 DNA: TGCAGCGCCCGGACAGGAGGGTCCTACGAGCAGTACTTC
CDR3 protein: CSARTGGSYEQYF

J gene: TRBJ2-1
V gene: TRBV6-6
clone size: .
D gene: .
CDR3 DNA: TGTGCCAGCAGTCTCACTACTGGAGAGCAGTTCTTC
CDR3 protein: CASSLTTGEQFF

J gene: TRBJ2-7
V gene: TRBV11-3
clone size: .
D gene: .
CDR3 DNA: TGTGCCAGCAGCTATTACTACGAGCAGTACTTC
CDR3 protein: CASSYYYEQYF

J gene: TRBJ2-7
V gene: TRBV15
clone size: .
D gene: TRBD2
CDR3 DNA: TGTGCCACCAAAGAGGACAGGCGGACTAGCGACGAGCAGTACTTC
CDR3 protein: CATKEDRRTSDEQYF

J gene: TRBJ1-1
V gene: TRBV11-1
clone size: once
D gene: TRBD1
CDR3 DNA: TGTGCCAGCAGCAAGCTAACAGGGGCGAACACTGAAGCTTTCTTT
CDR3 protein: CASSKLTGANTEAFF

J gene: TRBJ2-7
V gene: TRBV7-2
clone size: .
D gene: .
CDR3 DNA: TGTGCCAGCAGCCATCAGGGACTTGCCTACGAGCAGTACTTC
CDR3 protein: CASSHQGLAYEQYF

J gene: TRBJ2-1
V gene: TRBV7-3
clone size: .
D gene: .
CDR3 DNA: TGTGCCAGCAGCTTAAGCCAGGGTAACTACAATGAGCAGTTCTTC
CDR3 protein: CASSLSQGNYNEQFF

J gene: TRBJ2-7
V gene: TRBV30
clone size: once
D gene: .
CDR3 DNA: TGTGCCTGGAACAGAGGCCTCTACGAGCAGTACTTC
CDR3 protein: CAWNRGLYEQYF

J gene: TRBJ1-2
V gene: TRBV28
clone size: .
D gene: .
CDR3 DNA: TGTGCCAGCAGTCTGGGACGGAACACCTATGGCTACACCTTC
CDR3 protein: CASSLGRNTYGYTF

J gene: TRBJ1-5
V gene: TRBV28
clone size: .
D gene: .
CDR3 DNA: TGTGCCAGCAGTTCACCTGGGGGCAGGGGTTCCATTTGGGATTCCTTTAATCAGCCCCAGCATTTT
CDR3 protein: CASSSPGGRGSIWDSFNQPQHF

J gene: TRBJ2-7
V gene: TRBV13
clone size: .
D gene: TRBD1
CDR3 DNA: TGTGCCAGCAGCCTAGCCTCGGGACAGGGGATCGAGCAGTACTTC
CDR3 protein: CASSLASGQGIEQYF

J gene: TRBJ2-5
V gene: TRBV5-1
clone size: .
D gene: .
CDR3 DNA: TGCGCCAGCAGCTTGGTGCAGGACCAAGAGACCCAGTACTTC
CDR3 protein: CASSLVQDQETQYF

J gene: TRBJ2-5
V gene: TRBV13
clone size: .
D gene: .
CDR3 DNA: TGTGCCAGCAGCCTCTATAGACAAGAGACCCAGTACTTC
CDR3 protein: CASSLYRQETQYF

J gene: TRBJ2-1
V gene: TRBV11-2
clone size: .
D gene: TRBD1
CDR3 DNA: TGTGCCAGCAGCCCAACGGGACAGGGGGCCGGGAATGAGCAGTTCTTC
CDR3 protein: CASSPTGQGAGNEQFF

J gene: TRBJ2-3
V gene: TRBV5-1
clone size: .
D gene: .
CDR3 DNA: TGCGCCAGCAGCTTGGACCCTAATAATCCTAGCACAGATACGCAGTATTTT
CDR3 protein: CASSLDPNNPSTDTQYF

J gene: TRBJ2-7
V gene: TRBV2
clone size: .
D gene: TRBD2
CDR3 DNA: TGTGCCAGCAGCGAACCCCTAGCGGCCCCTACCTACGAGCAGTACTTC
CDR3 protein: CASSEPLAAPTYEQYF

J gene: TRBJ2-4
V gene: TRBV5-8
clone size: .
D gene: .
CDR3 DNA: TGTGCCAGCAGTAAATCCAGGGTAGCCAAAAACATTCAGTACTTC
CDR3 protein: CASSKSRVAKNIQYF

J gene: TRBJ2-1
V gene: TRBV18
clone size: .
D gene: .
CDR3 DNA: TGTGCCAGCTCCCCGAGTTCTACCTTCAATGAGCAGTTCTTC
CDR3 protein: CASSPSSTFNEQFF

J gene: TRBJ1-1
V gene: TRBV28
clone size: few
D gene: .
CDR3 DNA: TGTGCCAGCAGTTCGGGGCAAGCTTTCTTT
CDR3 protein: CASSSGQAFF

J gene: TRBJ2-7
V gene: TRBV7-2
clone size: .
D gene: TRBD1
CDR3 DNA: TGTGCCAGCAGCTTATCGGTGACAGGGTCCTACGAGCAGTACTTC
CDR3 protein: CASSLSVTGSYEQYF

J gene: TRBJ2-3
V gene: TRBV30
clone size: .
D gene: TRBD2
CDR3 DNA: TGTGCCTGGGGAAAGCGGGAAACAGATACGCAGTATTTT
CDR3 protein: CAWGKRETDTQYF

J gene: TRBJ2-5
V gene: TRBV7-2
clone size: .
D gene: .
CDR3 DNA: TGTGCCAGCGGTAAGACCACACAAGAGACCCAGTACTTC
CDR3 protein: CASGKTTQETQYF

J gene: TRBJ1-3
V gene: TRBV7-6
clone size: .
D gene: .
CDR3 DNA: TGTGCCAGCAGCCTTAGCCGGGCTGGAAACACCATATATTTT
CDR3 protein: CASSLSRAGNTIYF

J gene: TRBJ2-1
V gene: TRBV11-2
clone size: .
D gene: .
CDR3 DNA: TGTGCCAGCAGTAGCGAGGGGGATGAGCAGTTCTTC
CDR3 protein: CASSSEGDEQFF

J gene: TRBJ2-7
V gene: TRBV18
clone size: .
D gene: .
CDR3 DNA: TGTGCCAGCTCAGGCCAAAGAGGCTCCTACGAGCAGTACTTC
CDR3 protein: CASSGQRGSYEQYF

J gene: TRBJ2-7
V gene: TRBV7-3
clone size: .
D gene: .
CDR3 DNA: TGTGCCAGCAGCTTAAGGACCCTCCGGGGTACAGGCCGAATCTCCTACGAGCAGTACTTC
CDR3 protein: CASSLRTLRGTGRISYEQYF

J gene: TRBJ2-7
V gene: TRBV7-6
clone size: .
D gene: .
CDR3 DNA: TGTGCCAGCAGCAAGATGCAGGGTTCCCACGAGCAGTACTTC
CDR3 protein: CASSKMQGSHEQYF

J gene: TRBJ1-3
V gene: TRBV9
clone size: .
D gene: .
CDR3 DNA: TGTGCCAGCAGCGGTGGGACGGTCGGTACTAACACCATATATTTT
CDR3 protein: CASSGGTVGTNTIYF

J gene: TRBJ1-5
V gene: TRBV19
clone size: .
D gene: TRBD1
CDR3 DNA: TGTGCCAGTAGCATTCGGACAGGGACCAAAACAACGGCCAATCAGCCCCAGCATTTT
CDR3 protein: CASSIRTGTKTTANQPQHF

J gene: TRBJ2-1
V gene: TRBV7-9
clone size: once
D gene: .
CDR3 DNA: TGTGCCAGCAGCTTAGTCGCCCGTGTCTACGACGATGAGCAGTTCTTC
CDR3 protein: CASSLVARVYDDEQFF

J gene: TRBJ2-3
V gene: TRBV6-5
clone size: .
D gene: .
CDR3 DNA: TGTGCCAGCAGTTATGGTGGCGCAGATACGCAGTATTTT
CDR3 protein: CASSYGGADTQYF

J gene: TRBJ2-1
V gene: TRBV10-3
clone size: .
D gene: TRBD1
CDR3 DNA: TGTGCCATCAGTGCCAAACAGGGGGGCAATGAGCAGTTCTTC
CDR3 protein: CAISAKQGGNEQFF

J gene: TRBJ2-1
V gene: TRBV7-8
clone size: .
D gene: .
CDR3 DNA: TGTGCCAGCAGCAAGTCGCGGGATCAATACAATGAGCAGTTCTTC
CDR3 protein: CASSKSRDQYNEQFF

J gene: TRBJ2-1
V gene: TRBV7-3
clone size: .
D gene: .
CDR3 DNA: TGTGCCAGCAGGTTCCCCGGGTTCCCCTACAATGAGCAGTTCTTC
CDR3 protein: CASRFPGFPYNEQFF

J gene: TRBJ2-5
V gene: TRBV7-2
clone size: .
D gene: .
CDR3 DNA: TGTGCCAGCAGCTTAGCCACGCGGGAATCAGAGACCCAGTACTTC
CDR3 protein: CASSLATRESETQYF

J gene: TRBJ2-7
V gene: TRBV29-1
clone size: .
D gene: .
CDR3 DNA: TGCAGCGTTGGAGGGTACTCCTACGAGCAGTACTTC
CDR3 protein: CSVGGYSYEQYF

J gene: TRBJ2-7
V gene: TRBV28
clone size: .
D gene: .
CDR3 DNA: TGTGCCAGCAGTTTCGTTTTCGACAGCATCTACGAGCAGTACTTC
CDR3 protein: CASSFVFDSIYEQYF

J gene: TRBJ2-3
V gene: TRBV5-4
clone size: .
D gene: .
CDR3 DNA: TGTGCCAGCAGCAACACTCTAGCCCCAGATACGCAGTATTTT
CDR3 protein: CASSNTLAPDTQYF

J gene: TRBJ2-6
V gene: TRBV27
clone size: .
D gene: .
CDR3 DNA: TGTGCCAGCAGCAAAGGGGGCTCTGGGGCCAACGTCCTGACTTTC
CDR3 protein: CASSKGGSGANVLTF

J gene: TRBJ2-7
V gene: TRBV7-8
clone size: .
D gene: .
CDR3 DNA: TGTGCCAGCAGCCTCGCAACCTTCTACGAGCAGTACTTC
CDR3 protein: CASSLATFYEQYF

J gene: TRBJ2-5
V gene: TRBV11-2
clone size: .
D gene: TRBD2
CDR3 DNA: TGTGCCAGCAGCTTAGATTGGGGACTAGCGGGAGGTGAGACCCAGTACTTC
CDR3 protein: CASSLDWGLAGGETQYF

J gene: TRBJ1-5
V gene: TRBV30
clone size: .
D gene: .
CDR3 DNA: TGTGCCTGGAGTAGGGAGGGAAATAGCAATCAGCCCCAGCATTTT
CDR3 protein: CAWSREGNSNQPQHF

J gene: TRBJ1-5
V gene: TRBV6-5
clone size: .
D gene: .
CDR3 DNA: TGTGCCAGCAGTTACTCGGCGGGTAATCAGCCCCAGCATTTT
CDR3 protein: CASSYSAGNQPQHF

J gene: TRBJ1-1
V gene: TRBV28
clone size: .
D gene: TRBD1
CDR3 DNA: TGTGCCAGCAACCGGGACAGGAGGGCGATGAATCGCGCTTTCTTT
CDR3 protein: CASNRDRRAMNRAFF

J gene: TRBJ1-4
V gene: TRBV2
clone size: .
D gene: TRBD1
CDR3 DNA: TGTGCCAGCAGTGAATGGTGGGACAGGGTTTATGAAAAACTGTTTTTT
CDR3 protein: CASSEWWDRVYEKLFF

J gene: TRBJ2-7
V gene: TRBV7-2
clone size: .
D gene: TRBD2
CDR3 DNA: TGTGCCAGCAGCTTAAGGCGGGGGGGACTCCTCGAGCAGTACTTC
CDR3 protein: CASSLRRGGLLEQYF

J gene: TRBJ2-1
V gene: TRBV2
clone size: .
D gene: .
CDR3 DNA: TGTGCCAGCAGTGCCGAGTCCTACAATGAGCAGTTCTTC
CDR3 protein: CASSAESYNEQFF

J gene: TRBJ2-1
V gene: TRBV5-1
clone size: .
D gene: TRBD2
CDR3 DNA: TGCGCCAGCAGATTTAGCGGGAGTCACTACAATGAGCAGTTCTTC
CDR3 protein: CASRFSGSHYNEQFF

J gene: TRBJ2-5
V gene: TRBV7-9
clone size: .
D gene: .
CDR3 DNA: TGTGCCAGCAGCTTATTGGCCCAAGAGACCCAGTACTTC
CDR3 protein: CASSLLAQETQYF

J gene: TRBJ1-5
V gene: TRBV5-6
clone size: .
D gene: TRBD1
CDR3 DNA: TGTGCCAGCAGCAGGGGGCAAGGTCAGCCCCAGCATTTT
CDR3 protein: CASSRGQGQPQHF

J gene: TRBJ2-1
V gene: TRBV9
clone size: .
D gene: TRBD2
CDR3 DNA: TGTGCCAGCAGCCTTAGCGGGAGGAATGAGCAGTTCTTC
CDR3 protein: CASSLSGRNEQFF

J gene: TRBJ1-1
V gene: TRBV27
clone size: .
D gene: .
CDR3 DNA: TGTGCCAGCAGTTTCCGGCCCGCGACACTGAACACTGAAGCTTTCTTT
CDR3 protein: CASSFRPATLNTEAFF

J gene: TRBJ2-2
V gene: TRBV7-9
clone size: .
D gene: .
CDR3 DNA: TGTGCCAGCAGCCGTAACCCTGGGTGGACCGGGGAGCTGTTTTTT
CDR3 protein: CASSRNPGWTGELFF

J gene: TRBJ1-4
V gene: TRBV5-1
clone size: .
D gene: TRBD1
CDR3 DNA: TGCGCCAGCAGCTGGGTTGGGACAGGGGATGAAAAACTGTTTTTT
CDR3 protein: CASSWVGTGDEKLFF

J gene: TRBJ2-1
V gene: TRBV28
clone size: once
D gene: TRBD2
CDR3 DNA: TGTGCCAGCAGTTTAGTGGGAGGGAACAATGAGCAGTTCTTC
CDR3 protein: CASSLVGGNNEQFF

J gene: TRBJ1-4
V gene: TRBV6-1
clone size: .
D gene: .
CDR3 DNA: TGTGCCAGCAGTGTCGGTGGGGGAACTAATGAAAAACTGTTTTTT
CDR3 protein: CASSVGGGTNEKLFF

J gene: TRBJ1-2
V gene: TRBV28
clone size: .
D gene: .
CDR3 DNA: TGTGCCAGCAGGGACCCTCCTGGGGGCTACACCTTC
CDR3 protein: CASRDPPGGYTF

J gene: TRBJ1-2
V gene: TRBV6-5
clone size: .
D gene: .
CDR3 DNA: TGTGCCAGCAGTTACTTCCGCGTAGGCTATGGCTACACCTTC
CDR3 protein: CASSYFRVGYGYTF